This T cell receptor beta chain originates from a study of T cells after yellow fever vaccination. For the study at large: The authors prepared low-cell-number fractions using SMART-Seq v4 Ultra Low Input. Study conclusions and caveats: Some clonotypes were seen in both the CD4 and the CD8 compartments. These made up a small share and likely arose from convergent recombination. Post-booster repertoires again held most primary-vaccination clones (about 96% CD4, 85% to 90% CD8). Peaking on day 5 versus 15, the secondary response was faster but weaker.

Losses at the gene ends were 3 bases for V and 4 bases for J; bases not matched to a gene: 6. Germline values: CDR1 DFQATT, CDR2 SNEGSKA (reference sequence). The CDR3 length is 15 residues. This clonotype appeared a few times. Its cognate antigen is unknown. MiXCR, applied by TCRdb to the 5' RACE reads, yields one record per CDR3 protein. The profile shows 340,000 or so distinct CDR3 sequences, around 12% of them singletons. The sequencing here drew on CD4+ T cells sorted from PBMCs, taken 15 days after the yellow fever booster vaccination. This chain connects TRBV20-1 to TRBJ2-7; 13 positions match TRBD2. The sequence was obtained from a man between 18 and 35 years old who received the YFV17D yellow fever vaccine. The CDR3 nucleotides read TGCAGTGCTAGTGACCGGACTAGCGGGGGTTACGAGCAGTACTTC. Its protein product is CSASDRTSGGYEQYF.